One and the same sample provided the 15 T cell receptor beta chains below, sequenced in a study of blood T cell repertoires in COVID-19. Here immunoSEQ multiplex PCR was the method, and the copy in TCRdb shows in-frame clones only, minus some. The sample holds about 280,000 clones, around 90% seen once. The sequenced sample was peripheral blood. These receptors all stem from a woman in her forties or fifties who had recovered from COVID-19.

The chain employs TRBV19 and TRBJ2-1; D is perhaps TRBD2 (5 bases). Trimming left V 0 bases short and J 9 bases short, with 15 bases between. The CDR3 consists of 15 residues. CDR1 is LNHDA and CDR2 is SQIVND in the germline V gene (reference sequence). This chain's CDR3 is CASSIDGRTFGEQFF. As DNA, the CDR3 is TGTGCCAGTAGTATAGATGGGCGGACTTTTGGTGAGCAGTTCTTC.

This chain links TRBV6-6 with TRBJ1-2; TRBD1 is a possible D gene (6 bases). CDR1 is MNHNY and CDR2 is SVGAGI in the germline V gene (reference sequence). The V end was cut by 6 bases, the J end by 5 bases, with 13 bases between. The CDR3 runs 13 residues. CDR3 sequence: CASSGQQRYGYTF. As DNA, the CDR3 is TGTGCCAGCAGCGGACAGCAAAGATATGGCTACACCTTC.

The CDR3 DNA is TGTGCCAGCAGCGTAGATGGGCCAGCGGGAGTTAAGAATGAGCAGTTCTTC. It specifies CASSVDGPAGVKNEQFF. This chain joins TRBV9 and TRBJ2-1; 8 bases align to TRBD2. Germline V CDR1 and CDR2: SGDLS, YYNGEE. The CDR3 extends over 17 amino acids. J gave up 7 bases and V 0 bases, and 12 bases lay outside the gene matches.

The chain joins TRBV6-2 or TRBV6-3 to TRBJ2-2; possibly TRBD1 for D (6 bases). Germline V gene lookup returns CDR1 MNHEY and CDR2 SVGEGT. This CDR3 comprises 18 residues. V lost 0 bases and J 4 bases, leaving 18 bases between the germline ends. The CDR3 region has the DNA TGTGCCAGCAGTTACTCGCCCCGGACAGTGAGGGGCACCGGGGAGCTGTTTTTT. This sequence encodes CASSYSPRTVRGTGELFF.

The chain combines TRBV30 with TRBJ1-2; 8 nucleotides agree with TRBD1. This CDR3 comprises 14 residues. Looked up from germline, CDR1 is GTSNPN and CDR2 is SVGIG (reference sequence). V lost 3 bases, J lost 6 bases, and 9 bases stayed unmatched. CDR3 nucleotides: TGTGCCTGGAGGTTAAGAGGACAGGGAAATGGCTACACCTTC. It codes for CAWRLRGQGNGYTF.

The chain couples TRBV30 to TRBJ1-2, with 9 bases aligning to TRBD1. CDR3 size: 19 residues. CDR1 is GTSNPN and CDR2 is SVGIG in the germline V gene (reference sequence). V lost 0 bases, J lost 4 bases, and 18 bases stayed unmatched. Here the CDR3 reads CAWSVLSTDRGKTVYGYTF. Written as DNA, the CDR3 is TGTGCCTGGAGTGTCCTCTCAACAGACAGGGGGAAGACTGTCTATGGCTACACCTTC.

V gene TRBV5-4 combines with J gene TRBJ2-1, with 7 bases identical to TRBD2. V trimming: 0 bases; J trimming: 6 bases; junction bases outside the gene matches: 15. There are 18 residues in the CDR3. CDR1 and CDR2 from the germline V gene are SGHNT and YYREEE (reference sequence). CDR3: CASSLAVSSGLWGNEQFF. Written as DNA, the CDR3 is TGTGCCAGCAGCTTGGCTGTTTCTAGCGGCCTTTGGGGCAATGAGCAGTTCTTC.

The chain uses TRBV7-9 and TRBJ1-1, with TRBD1 matching over 11 bases. CDR3 length: 14 residues. Trimming removed 4 bases from V and 5 bases from J; junction bases left unmatched: 3. Germline-derived CDR1 and CDR2 are SEHNR and FQNEAQ (reference sequence). CDR3 sequence (DNA): TGTGCCAGCAGCTGGACAGGGGGCGGTACTGAAGCTTTCTTT. Translation gives CASSWTGGGTEAFF. The complete variable domain, with remaining parts taken from reference TRBV7-9 and TRBJ1-1, reads DTGVSQNPRHKITKRGQNVTFRCDPISEHNRLYWYRQTLGQGPEFLTYFQNEAQLEKSRLLSDRFSAERPKGSFSTLEIQRTEQGDSAMYLCASSWTGGGTEAFFGQGTRLTVV.

This rearrangement joins TRBV27 to TRBJ1-2; TRBD1 aligns across 7 bases. The CDR3 runs 13 residues. V dropped 8 bases and J dropped 7; count of bases not matched to a gene: 10. In germline, CDR1 is MNHEY, CDR2 SMNVEV (reference sequence). The CDR3 protein is CASGRQGEGGYTF. In DNA form, the CDR3 reads TGTGCCAGCGGAAGACAGGGTGAGGGTGGCTACACCTTC.

This chain connects TRBV11-3 to TRBJ2-7, with a tentative D call TRBD2 (6 bases). The CDR3 covers 13 residues. The V end lost 5 bases, the J end lost 0 bases, and 8 bases lay between the germline ends. Germline CDR1 is SGHNT and CDR2 is YENEEA. The CDR3: CASSPGDSYEQYF. Here the CDR3 DNA reads TGTGCCAGCAGCCCGGGGGACTCCTACGAGCAGTACTTC.

The chain joins TRBV5-5 to TRBJ1-5; D gene unclear. This CDR3 is built from 13 residues. Germline-derived CDR1 and CDR2 are SGHKS and YYEKEE (reference sequence). V lost 2 bases, J lost 7 bases, and 10 bases lay in between. CDR3 loop: CASSFRGGQPQHF. In DNA form, the CDR3 reads TGTGCCAGCAGCTTCCGGGGAGGGCAGCCCCAGCATTTT.

The V call is TRBV28, the J call TRBJ2-2; weak D call: TRBD2 (6 bases). The CDR3 totals 19 residues. Germline V gene sequence: CDR1 MDHEN, CDR2 SYDVKM. Trimming shortened V by 1 base and J by 0 bases, and 18 bases separated the two germline ends. This chain's CDR3 is CASSLYWDFPPANTGELFF. In DNA form, the CDR3 reads TGTGCCAGCAGTTTATATTGGGACTTTCCCCCAGCGAACACCGGGGAGCTGTTTTTT.

This clone was picked up one time. The gene calls are TRBV7-9 and TRBJ1-2; TRBD1 might be the D (5 bases). The CDR3 loop spans 17 amino acids. Germline V CDR1 and CDR2: SEHNR, FQNEAQ (reference sequence). Deletions cut 1 base from V and 10 bases from J, with 25 bases between. CDR3 in DNA: TGTGCCAGCAGCTTAGACCCGGGAGGGGTGGCTCTAAAGGACTACACCTTC. It encodes CASSLDPGGVALKDYTF.

This clone was found once. The junction departs from germline at one end; a sequencing error may be responsible. The chain is built from TRBV11-2 and TRBJ2-1, with TRBD2 matching 13 bases. CDR3 size: 17 residues. Germline lookup yields CDR1 SGHAT and CDR2 FQNNGV. CDR3 DNA sequence: TGTACCAGCAGCTTTCGACTAGCGGGAGGTACCTACAATGAGCAGTTCTTC. Protein: CTSSFRLAGGTYNEQFF.

This chain connects TRBV28 to TRBJ2-2; D is perhaps TRBD1 (6 bases). V was trimmed by 8 bases and J by 6 bases, leaving 16 bases between them. From germline, CDR1 is MDHEN and CDR2 SYDVKM. This CDR3 is built from 14 residues. The CDR3 sequence is CASLRDILPGELFF. In DNA form, the CDR3 reads TGTGCCAGCCTCCGGGACATACTCCCCGGGGAGCTGTTTTTT.